The 23 T cell receptor beta chains reported below all come from one sample, sequenced in a study of cytomegalovirus exposure and HLA in healthy donors. The PCR was carried out with 60 Vbeta primers and 13 Jbeta primers. Sequenced by immunoSEQ multiplex PCR; TCRdb stores in-frame clones only, minus some. This table holds approximately 260,000 clones, almost 85% found once. The sample comprised PBMCs. The receptors originated from a middle-aged woman in good health and CMV-seropositive.

The J gene is TRBJ1-2, the V gene TRBV6-1; 10 bases are shared with TRBD1. Germline CDR1 and CDR2: MNHNS and SASEGT. The CDR3 contains 15 residues. Unmatched junction bases numbered 4, after V lost 3 bases and J lost 3 bases. The CDR3 region has the DNA TGTGCCAGCAGTGATGGACAGGGGGAGGACTATGGCTACACCTTC. It codes for CASSDGQGEDYGYTF.

This chain joins TRBV30 and TRBJ2-2, with 7 bases matching TRBD1. The CDR3 extends over 16 amino acids. The V gene end was trimmed by 3 bases and the J gene end by 1 base; junction bases not matched to a gene: 8. Germline CDR1 reads GTSNPN; CDR2 reads SVGIG (reference sequence). Here the CDR3 DNA reads TGTGCCTGGAGGCCACCGGGACAGCTGAACACCGGGGAGCTGTTTTTT. Translating gives CAWRPPGQLNTGELFF.

The J gene is TRBJ1-5, the V gene TRBV6-1; D possibly corresponds to TRBD1 (6 bases). The V gene lost 6 bases and the J gene lost 0 bases, with 12 bases spanning the gap. The CDR3 covers 15 residues. Looked up from germline, CDR1 is MNHNS and CDR2 is SASEGT. This chain's CDR3 is CASRRDILSNQPQHF. As DNA, the CDR3 is TGTGCCAGCAGGAGGGACATCCTTAGCAATCAGCCCCAGCATTTT.

The chain combines TRBV10-1 with TRBJ2-2; D is uncertain. V was cut by 8 bases and J by 12 bases, with 40 bases left in between. The CDR3 covers 20 residues. CDR1 and CDR2 from the germline V gene are WNHNN and SYGVQD (reference sequence). CDR3 sequence (DNA): TGCGCCAGCCAAATACACCCTCTTTTTCCCCTCGTTTTTGGCCCACATAAGCTGTTTTTT. Translated: CASQIHPLFPLVFGPHKLFF.

This chain links TRBV28 with TRBJ2-3, with 8 positions matching TRBD1. Trimming cost V 6 bases and J 3 bases; bases outside gene matches: 8. The CDR3 spans 15 residues. The germline V gene encodes CDR1 MDHEN and CDR2 SYDVKM. CDR3 sequence (DNA): TGTGCCAGCAGGCGACAGGGGTTTATGACAGATACGCAGTATTTT. As protein: CASRRQGFMTDTQYF.

This clone was found once. V is TRBV7-9 and J is TRBJ1-1; D unresolved. Germline CDR1 reads SEHNR; CDR2 reads FQNEAQ (reference sequence). The CDR3 spans 12 residues. V was pared by 5 bases and J by 3 bases, with 7 bases between. CDR3 in amino acids: CASSPGDTEAFF. The CDR3 DNA sequence: TGTGCCAGCAGCCCTGGAGACACTGAAGCTTTCTTT.

This clone was detected a few times. This chain's CDR3 is CASSRPLDSHYGYTF. CDR3 DNA sequence: TGTGCCAGCAGCCGCCCCTTAGACAGCCACTATGGCTACACCTTC. This chain links TRBV28 with TRBJ1-2; D is perhaps TRBD1 (5 bases). CDR3 length equals 15 residues. Germline CDR1 is MDHEN and CDR2 is SYDVKM. The V and J ends lost 6 bases and 3 bases respectively, with 17 bases between them.

The chain has TRBV19 and TRBJ1-3; unclear D gene. The germline CDR1 and CDR2 sequences are LNHDA and SQIVND (reference sequence). Trimming shortened V by 2 bases and J by 0 bases, and 11 bases separated the two germline ends. CDR3 length: 16 amino acids. The CDR3 DNA reads as TGTGCCAGTAGTATAACGATCCCGAGCTCTGGAAACACCATATATTTT. Residues: CASSITIPSSGNTIYF.

The gene calls are TRBV12-5 and TRBJ2-1; TRBD2 matches at 7 bases. CDR1 LGHNT and CDR2 FRNRAP come from the germline V gene. The CDR3 covers 16 residues. V lost 1 base, J lost 5 bases, and 8 bases stayed unmatched. The CDR3 DNA sequence: TGTGCTAGTGGTTTGGGGGCGGGAGCAAGCCACAATGAGCAGTTCTTC. It is translated as CASGLGAGASHNEQFF.

The chain employs TRBV4-1 and TRBJ1-6; D ambiguous. The germline CDR1 and CDR2 sequences are MGHRA and YSYEKL. This CDR3 region has 15 residues. With 0 bases removed from V and 4 bases from J, the gap between germline ends came to 7 bases. CDR3 nucleotide sequence: TGCGCCAGCAGCCAAGATACGGGATATAATTCACCCCTCCACTTT. The encoded protein is CASSQDTGYNSPLHF.

This chain joins TRBV7-9 and TRBJ2-3; 11 bases map to TRBD2. The CDR3 totals 15 residues. V lost 7 bases, J lost 8 bases, and 11 bases stayed unmatched. Per germline, CDR1 SEHNR and CDR2 FQNEAQ (reference sequence). The CDR3 nucleotides are TGTGCCAGCACCGAACTAGCGGGAGAGGGAGGTACGCAGTATTTT. Its translation is CASTELAGEGGTQYF.

The chain joins TRBV5-1 to TRBJ2-5; 7 bases line up with TRBD1. The V gene end was trimmed by 4 bases and the J gene end by 3 bases; junction bases not matched to a gene: 9. This CDR3 region has 15 residues. From germline, CDR1 is SGHRS and CDR2 YFSETQ. This CDR3 reads CASSLETGFEETQYF. The CDR3 coding sequence is TGCGCCAGCAGCCTTGAGACAGGGTTTGAAGAGACCCAGTACTTC.

This clone was found a few times. The chain uses TRBV7-2 and TRBJ2-3, with 10 bases aligning to TRBD2. Germline trimming cut 3 bases from V and 8 bases from J; bases unmatched to any gene: 11. The CDR3 consists of 16 residues. The germline V gene has CDR1 SGHTA and CDR2 FQGNSA. CDR3 protein: CASSFQREGPQGTQYF. The CDR3 nucleotides are TGTGCCAGCAGCTTCCAGCGGGAGGGCCCTCAGGGTACGCAGTATTTT.

The J gene is TRBJ1-2, the V gene TRBV6-5; D unresolved. The CDR3 is made up of 13 amino acids. V was shortened by 6 bases and J by 1 base, with 9 bases between the two germline ends. Germline values: CDR1 MNHEY, CDR2 SVGAGI. CDR3 DNA sequence: TGTGCCAGCAGGGCAACAGTTAACTATGGCTACACCTTC. Its translation is CASRATVNYGYTF.

This sequence joins TRBV30 and TRBJ2-5; tentatively, D is TRBD1 (7 bases). The CDR3 sequence is 13 residues long. The V and J ends lost 4 bases and 6 bases respectively, with 15 bases between them. CDR1 is GTSNPN and CDR2 is SVGIG in the germline V gene (reference sequence). The DNA for the CDR3 is TGTGCCTGGAAAGGGCAGGGGGGAAAGACCCAGTACTTC. Translating it yields CAWKGQGGKTQYF.

This clone was seen more than once but under ten times. The chain joins TRBV7-9 to TRBJ2-1; maybe TRBD2 (6 bases). The CDR3 is made up of 15 amino acids. CDR1 and CDR2 from the germline V gene are SEHNR and FQNEAQ (reference sequence). Trimming took 5 bases from V and 10 from J, leaving 21 bases between them. CDR3 amino acids: CASSPRGSGLQEQFF. CDR3 DNA: TGTGCCAGCAGCCCCAGAGGGTCAGGACTACAAGAGCAGTTCTTC.

The chain links TRBV28 to TRBJ2-2; TRBD2 might be the D (5 bases). CDR1 is MDHEN, CDR2 SYDVKM, per germline. This CDR3 is built from 15 residues. Deletions cut 6 bases from V and 6 bases from J, with 17 bases between. The CDR3, as DNA: TGTGCCAGCAGCGGAGGTGGGTTCACGGCCGGGGAGCTGTTTTTT. Amino acids: CASSGGGFTAGELFF.

V usage is TRBV19 and J usage is TRBJ1-2, with 7 nucleotides matching TRBD1. The germline V gene has CDR1 LNHDA and CDR2 SQIVND (reference sequence). V gave up 6 bases and J gave up 7 bases; unmatched junction bases: 14. CDR3 length: 15 amino acids. CDR3 DNA: TGTGCCAGTAGCCTGCCAGGGGGGACTGGCTCTGGCTACACCTTC. Translated, it gives CASSLPGGTGSGYTF.

This clone was detected once. DNA of the CDR3: TGTGCCAGCAGCTTAACTAGCGGGGGCTACGAGCAGTACTTC. Protein sequence: CASSLTSGGYEQYF. The chain carries TRBV7-2 and TRBJ2-7; 11 nucleotides match TRBD2. The CDR3 has 14 amino acids. V dropped 2 bases and J dropped 3; count of bases not matched to a gene: 0. In germline, CDR1 is SGHTA, CDR2 FQGNSA.

The V call is TRBV27, the J call TRBJ1-1; 7 bases line up with TRBD1. The CDR3 contains 15 residues. The V segment lost 1 base and the J segment 1 base; nucleotides outside the gene matches: 3. Germline lookup yields CDR1 MNHEY and CDR2 SMNVEV (reference sequence). CDR3 protein: CASSLYGTANTEAFF. CDR3 bases: TGTGCCAGCAGTTTATACGGGACAGCGAACACTGAAGCTTTCTTT.

Comments on this clone: An end of the junction differs from the germline gene, which may be a read error. The J gene is TRBJ1-1, the V gene TRBV28; 9 bases are a match to TRBD1. From germline, CDR1 is MDHEN and CDR2 SYDVKM. This CDR3 comprises 16 residues. CDR3 sequence: CASRKYAGTGNPEAFF. The CDR3, as DNA: TGTGCCAGCAGAAAGTACGCCGGGACAGGGAACCCTGAAGCTTTCTTT.

At least ten counts were recorded for this clone. The chain employs TRBV7-2 and TRBJ1-3; 7 bases align to TRBD1. V dropped 2 bases and J dropped 5; count of bases not matched to a gene: 6. The CDR3 contains 15 residues. Per the germline V gene, CDR1 is SGHTA and CDR2 is FQGNSA. The CDR3 loop reads CASSLPTGLRNTIYF. CDR3 DNA sequence: TGTGCCAGCAGCTTACCGACAGGGTTGAGAAACACCATATATTTT.

The genes are TRBV13 and TRBJ2-7, with unresolved D. V lost 0 bases and J 0 bases, leaving 6 bases between the germline ends. The CDR3 loop spans 14 amino acids. Germline CDR1 and CDR2: PRHDT and FYEKMQ (reference sequence). The CDR3: CASSLGEFSYEQYF. CDR3 in DNA: TGTGCCAGCAGCTTAGGGGAGTTCTCCTACGAGCAGTACTTC.